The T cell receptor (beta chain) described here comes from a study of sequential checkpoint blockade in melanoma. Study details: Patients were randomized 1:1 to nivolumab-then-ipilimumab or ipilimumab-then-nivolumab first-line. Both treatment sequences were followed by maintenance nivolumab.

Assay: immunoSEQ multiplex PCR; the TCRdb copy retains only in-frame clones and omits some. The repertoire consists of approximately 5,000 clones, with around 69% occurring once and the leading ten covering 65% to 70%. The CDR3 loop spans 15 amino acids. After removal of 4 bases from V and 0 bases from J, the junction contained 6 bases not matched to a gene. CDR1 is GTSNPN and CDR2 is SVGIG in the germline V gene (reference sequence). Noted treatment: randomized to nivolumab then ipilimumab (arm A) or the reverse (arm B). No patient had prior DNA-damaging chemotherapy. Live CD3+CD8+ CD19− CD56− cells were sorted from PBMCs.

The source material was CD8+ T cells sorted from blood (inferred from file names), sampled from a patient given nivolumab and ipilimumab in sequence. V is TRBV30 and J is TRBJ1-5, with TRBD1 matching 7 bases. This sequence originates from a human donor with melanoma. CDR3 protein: CAWTGQASSNQPQHF. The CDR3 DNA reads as TGTGCCTGGACCGGACAGGCGTCTAGCAATCAGCCCCAGCATTTT. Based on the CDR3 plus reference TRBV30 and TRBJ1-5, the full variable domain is SQTIHQWPATLVQPVGSPLSLECTVEGTSNPNLYWYRQAAGRGLQLLFYSVGIGQISSEVPQNLSASRPQDRQFILSSKKLLLSDSGFYLCAWTGQASSNQPQHFGDGTRLSIL.